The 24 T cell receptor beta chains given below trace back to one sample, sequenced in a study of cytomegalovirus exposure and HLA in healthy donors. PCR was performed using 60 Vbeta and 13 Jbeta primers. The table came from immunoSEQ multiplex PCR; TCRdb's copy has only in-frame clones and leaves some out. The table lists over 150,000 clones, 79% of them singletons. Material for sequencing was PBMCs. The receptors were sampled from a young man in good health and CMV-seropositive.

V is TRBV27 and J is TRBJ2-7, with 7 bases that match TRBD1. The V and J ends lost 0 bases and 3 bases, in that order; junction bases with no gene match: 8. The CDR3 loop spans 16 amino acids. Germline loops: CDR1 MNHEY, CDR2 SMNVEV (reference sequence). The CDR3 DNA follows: TGTGCCAGCAGTTTATCGCTGGGGACAGACCACTACGAGCAGTACTTC. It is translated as CASSLSLGTDHYEQYF.

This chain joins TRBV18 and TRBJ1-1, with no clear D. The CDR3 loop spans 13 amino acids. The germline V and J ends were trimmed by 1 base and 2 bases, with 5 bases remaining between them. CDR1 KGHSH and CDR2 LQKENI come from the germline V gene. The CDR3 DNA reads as TGTGCCAGCTCACCACAGAGAAACACTGAAGCTTTCTTT. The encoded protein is CASSPQRNTEAFF.

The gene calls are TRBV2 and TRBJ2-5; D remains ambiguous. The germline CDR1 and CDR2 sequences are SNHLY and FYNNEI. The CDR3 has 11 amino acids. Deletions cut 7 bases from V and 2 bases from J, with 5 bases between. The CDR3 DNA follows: TGTGCCAGCAAGGAGCAAGAGACCCAGTACTTC. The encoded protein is CASKEQETQYF. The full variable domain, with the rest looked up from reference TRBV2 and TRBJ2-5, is EPEVTQTPSHQVTQMGQEVILRCVPISNHLYFYWYRQILGQKVEFLVSFYNNEISEKSEIFDDQFSVERPDGSNFTLKIRSTKLEDSAMYFCASKEQETQYFGPGTRLLVL.

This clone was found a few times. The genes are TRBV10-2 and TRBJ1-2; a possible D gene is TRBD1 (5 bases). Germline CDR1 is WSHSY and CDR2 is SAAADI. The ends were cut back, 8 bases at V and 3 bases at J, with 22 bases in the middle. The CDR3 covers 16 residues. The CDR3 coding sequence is TGCGCCAGCCGTTTGGGCAGGGTCGCGTTCTACTATGGCTACACCTTC. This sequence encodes CASRLGRVAFYYGYTF.

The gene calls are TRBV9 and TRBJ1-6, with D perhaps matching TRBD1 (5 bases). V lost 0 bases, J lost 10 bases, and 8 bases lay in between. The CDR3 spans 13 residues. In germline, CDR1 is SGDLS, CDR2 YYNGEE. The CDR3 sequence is CASSVGQGSPLHF. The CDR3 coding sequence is TGTGCCAGCAGCGTAGGGCAGGGATCACCCCTCCACTTT.

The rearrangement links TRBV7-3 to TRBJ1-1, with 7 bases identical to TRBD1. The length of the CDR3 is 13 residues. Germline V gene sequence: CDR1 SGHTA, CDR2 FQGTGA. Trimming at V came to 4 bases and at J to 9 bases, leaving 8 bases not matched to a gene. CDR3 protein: CASSSGTVLQAFF. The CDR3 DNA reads TGTGCCAGCAGCTCTGGGACAGTATTACAAGCTTTCTTT.

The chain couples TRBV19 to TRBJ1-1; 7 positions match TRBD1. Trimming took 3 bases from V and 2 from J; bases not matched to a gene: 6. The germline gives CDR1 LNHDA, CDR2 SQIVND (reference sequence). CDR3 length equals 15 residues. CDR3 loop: CASSIRGRPNTEAFF. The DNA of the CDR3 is TGTGCCAGTAGTATTAGGGGGCGACCTAACACTGAAGCTTTCTTT. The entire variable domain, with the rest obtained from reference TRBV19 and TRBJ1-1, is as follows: DGGITQSPKYLFRKEGQNVTLSCEQNLNHDAMYWYRQDPGQGLRLIYYSQIVNDFQKGDIAEGYSVSREKKESFPLTVTSAQKNPTAFYLCASSIRGRPNTEAFFGQGTRLTVV.

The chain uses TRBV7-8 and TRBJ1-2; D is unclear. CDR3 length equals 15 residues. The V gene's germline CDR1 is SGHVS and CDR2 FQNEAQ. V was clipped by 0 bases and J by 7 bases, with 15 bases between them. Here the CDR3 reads CASSLALRGSPGYTF. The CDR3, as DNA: TGTGCCAGCAGCTTAGCCCTCCGGGGTTCCCCTGGCTACACCTTC.

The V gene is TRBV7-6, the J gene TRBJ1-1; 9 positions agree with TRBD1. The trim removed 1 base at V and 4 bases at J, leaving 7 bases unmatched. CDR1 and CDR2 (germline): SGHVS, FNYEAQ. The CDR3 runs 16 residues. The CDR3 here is CASSLDGQGTGTEAFF. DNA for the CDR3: TGTGCCAGCAGCTTAGATGGACAGGGGACGGGCACTGAAGCTTTCTTT.

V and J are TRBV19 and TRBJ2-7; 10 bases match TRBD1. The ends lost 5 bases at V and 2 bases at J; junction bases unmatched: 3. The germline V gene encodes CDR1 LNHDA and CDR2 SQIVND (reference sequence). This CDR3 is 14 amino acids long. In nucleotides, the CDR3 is TGTGCCAGTAGTGCCGGGACAGGGGCCTACGAGCAGTACTTC. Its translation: CASSAGTGAYEQYF.

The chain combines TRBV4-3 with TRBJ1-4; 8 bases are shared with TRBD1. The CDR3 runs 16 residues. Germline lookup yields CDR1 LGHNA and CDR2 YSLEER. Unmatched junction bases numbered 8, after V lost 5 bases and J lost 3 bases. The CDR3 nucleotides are TGCGCCAGCAGCAGGGACAGGCAGGGGGCTAATGAAAAACTGTTTTTT. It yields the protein CASSRDRQGANEKLFF.

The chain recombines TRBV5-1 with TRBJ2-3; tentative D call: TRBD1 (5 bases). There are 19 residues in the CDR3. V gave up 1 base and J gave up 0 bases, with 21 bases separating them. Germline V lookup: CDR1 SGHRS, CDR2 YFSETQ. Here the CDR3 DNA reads TGCGCCAGCAGCTTGTTAGGGGCCGGAGCGAACCCTAGCACAGATACGCAGTATTTT. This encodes CASSLLGAGANPSTDTQYF. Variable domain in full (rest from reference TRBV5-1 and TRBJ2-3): KAGVTQTPRYLIKTRGQQVTLSCSPISGHRSVSWYQQTPGQGLQFLFEYFSETQRNKGNFPGRFSGRQFSNSRSEMNVSTLELGDSALYLCASSLLGAGANPSTDTQYFGPGTRLTVL.

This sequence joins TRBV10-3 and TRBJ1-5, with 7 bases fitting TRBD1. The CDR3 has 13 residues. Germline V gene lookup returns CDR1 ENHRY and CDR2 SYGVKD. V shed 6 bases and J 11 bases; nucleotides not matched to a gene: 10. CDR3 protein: CAIRDSTTGAQHF. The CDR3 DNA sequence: TGTGCCATCAGGGACAGTACTACAGGGGCCCAGCATTTT.

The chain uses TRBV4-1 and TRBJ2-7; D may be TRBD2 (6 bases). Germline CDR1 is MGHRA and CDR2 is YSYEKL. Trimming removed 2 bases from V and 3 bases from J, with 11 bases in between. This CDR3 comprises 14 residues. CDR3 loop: CASSQRRGGYEQYF. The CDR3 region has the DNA TGCGCCAGCAGCCAACGGCGGGGAGGCTACGAGCAGTACTTC.

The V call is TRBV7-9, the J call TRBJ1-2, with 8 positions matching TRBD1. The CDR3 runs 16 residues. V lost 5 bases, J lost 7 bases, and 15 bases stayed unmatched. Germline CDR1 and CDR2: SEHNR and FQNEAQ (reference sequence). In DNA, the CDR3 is TGTGCCAGCAGCCCCCGGGCGACAGGGGCCTCGAGTGGCTACACCTTC. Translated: CASSPRATGASSGYTF.

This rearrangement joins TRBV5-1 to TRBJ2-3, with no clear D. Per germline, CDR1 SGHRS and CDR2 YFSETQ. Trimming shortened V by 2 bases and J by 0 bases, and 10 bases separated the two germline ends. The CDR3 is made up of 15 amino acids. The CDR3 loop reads CASSFRLTSTDTQYF. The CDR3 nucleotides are TGCGCCAGCAGCTTTCGACTGACTAGCACAGATACGCAGTATTTT.

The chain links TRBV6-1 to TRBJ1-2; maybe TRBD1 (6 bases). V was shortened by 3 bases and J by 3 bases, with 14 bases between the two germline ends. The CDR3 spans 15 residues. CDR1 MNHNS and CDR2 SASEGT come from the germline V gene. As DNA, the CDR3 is TGTGCCAGCAGTGACGGTAGAAACAGGGACTATGGCTACACCTTC. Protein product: CASSDGRNRDYGYTF.

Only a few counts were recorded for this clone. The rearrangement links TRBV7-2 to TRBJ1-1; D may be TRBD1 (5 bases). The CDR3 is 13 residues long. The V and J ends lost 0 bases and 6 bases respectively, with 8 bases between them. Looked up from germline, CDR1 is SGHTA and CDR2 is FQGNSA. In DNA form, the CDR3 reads TGTGCCAGCAGCTTAGCACAGGTGCCTGAAGCTTTCTTT. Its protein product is CASSLAQVPEAFF.

CDR3 sequence reads: CASSSSVTGGSPLHF. The CDR3 bases are TGTGCCAGCAGCTCTTCGGTCACAGGGGGTTCGCCCCTCCACTTT. The V call is TRBV6-6, the J call TRBJ1-6, with 8 bases fitting TRBD1. CDR3 length: 15 amino acids. V shed 6 bases and J 13 bases; nucleotides not matched to a gene: 14. The V gene's germline CDR1 is MNHNY and CDR2 SVGAGI (reference sequence).

CDR3 loop: CASSSRTSGPTDTQYF. As DNA, the CDR3 is TGTGCCAGCAGTTCCCGGACTAGCGGGCCCACAGATACGCAGTATTTT. The V gene is TRBV6-5, the J gene TRBJ2-3, with 11 nucleotides matching TRBD2. CDR1 is MNHEY, CDR2 SVGAGI, per germline. V shed 4 bases and J 2 bases; nucleotides not matched to a gene: 5. This CDR3 is 16 amino acids long.

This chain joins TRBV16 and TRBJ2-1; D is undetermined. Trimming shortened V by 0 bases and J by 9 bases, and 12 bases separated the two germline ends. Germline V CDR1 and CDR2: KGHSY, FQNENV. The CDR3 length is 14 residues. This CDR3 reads CASSQSGTSGEQFF. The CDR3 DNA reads TGTGCCAGCAGCCAATCTGGAACTTCGGGTGAGCAGTTCTTC.

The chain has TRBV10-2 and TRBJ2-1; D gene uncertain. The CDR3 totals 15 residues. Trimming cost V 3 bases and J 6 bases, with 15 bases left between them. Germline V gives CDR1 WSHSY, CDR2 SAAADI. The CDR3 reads CASSESRSPPNEQFF. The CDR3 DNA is TGCGCCAGCAGTGAAAGCCGGTCTCCTCCCAATGAGCAGTTCTTC.

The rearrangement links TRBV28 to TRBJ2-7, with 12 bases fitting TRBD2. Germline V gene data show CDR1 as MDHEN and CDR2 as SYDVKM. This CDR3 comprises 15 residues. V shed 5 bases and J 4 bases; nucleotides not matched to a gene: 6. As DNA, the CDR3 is TGTGCCAGCAGTCTCGGACTAGCGGGATGGTACGAGCAGTACTTC. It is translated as CASSLGLAGWYEQYF.

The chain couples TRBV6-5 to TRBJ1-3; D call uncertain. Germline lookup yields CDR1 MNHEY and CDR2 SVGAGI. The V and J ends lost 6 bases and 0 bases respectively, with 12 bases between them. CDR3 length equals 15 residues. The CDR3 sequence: CASSVTSVSGNTIYF. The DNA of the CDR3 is TGTGCCAGCAGCGTTACTAGTGTCTCTGGAAACACCATATATTTT.